The sequence of this T cell receptor (beta chain) was determined in a study of T-cell reconstitution after alpha-beta-depleted transplantation in children. This clonotype was recorded at least ten times. A library of TCRbeta sequences, prepared with unique molecular identifiers, was generated. One entry per CDR3 protein results from TCRdb running MiXCR on the PCR reads. The sample yields some 180,000 distinct CDR3 sequences, approximately 6.9% seen once. This CDR3 spans 15 amino acids. With 0 bases clipped from V and 0 bases from J, the junction kept 0 bases outside the gene matches. The germline gives CDR1 SGHRS, CDR2 YFSETQ.

The chain has TRBV5-1 and TRBJ2-7; 10 bases fit TRBD1. The sequence came from a boy aged 2 to 9 with acute lymphoblastic leukemia, due to receive a stem cell transplant. The source material was PBMCs, sampled before TCRalphabeta/CD19-depleted stem cell transplant. CDR3 sequence: CASSLGTGGSYEQYF. For the CDR3, the DNA is TGCGCCAGCAGCTTGGGGACAGGGGGCTCCTACGAGCAGTACTTC.